These T cell receptor beta chains were read from a single sample in a study of Ad26.COV2.S vaccination and SARS-CoV-2 variants. Measured with immunoSEQ multiplex PCR; TCRdb has only the in-frame clones, and not every one. The sample has about 180,000 clones, approximately 88% seen once. This sample comprised peripheral blood, obtained after recovery from COVID-19. The receptors derive from a human donor who had recovered from COVID-19. The CDR3 runs from the conserved cysteine through the conserved F or W. A D gene is named only where the DNA matches it firmly. Where a row states a size, it is once, few, many or the class of an expanded clone; other rows omit it.

size | J | length | D | V | DNA | CDR3
NA | TRBJ2-3 | 13 | NA | TRBV6-4 | TGTGCCAGCAGTGTCAGGAGAACAGATACGCAGTATTTT | CASSVRRTDTQYF
NA | TRBJ2-1 | 16 | TRBD2 | TRBV7-3 | TGTGCCAGCAGCTTAGATCCAGCGGGGGGGCTCGATGAGCAGTTCTTC | CASSLDPAGGLDEQFF
NA | TRBJ2-1 | 12 | NA | TRBV3-1/TRBV3-2 | TGTGCCAGCAGCCCTGACAGAGTGACACAGTTCTTC | CASSPDRVTQFF
NA | TRBJ1-4 | 14 | NA | TRBV2 | TGTGCCAGCGTCGGGTATGCAACTAATGAAAAACTGTTTTTT | CASVGYATNEKLFF
NA | TRBJ2-2 | 13 | NA | TRBV5-4 | TGTGCCAGCAGCTTCACAGCTACCGGGGAGCTGTTTTTT | CASSFTATGELFF
NA | TRBJ1-4 | 14 | TRBD1 | TRBV10-1 | TGCGCCAGCAGTACTGACAGGGCCTATGAAAAACTGTTTTTT | CASSTDRAYEKLFF
NA | TRBJ2-1 | 14 | TRBD2 | TRBV7-9 | TGTGCCAGCAGCCTGGGACTAGCGGATAATGAGCAGTTCTTC | CASSLGLADNEQFF
few | TRBJ1-5 | 15 | TRBD1 | TRBV19 | TGTGCCAGTAGTGTACTAGACAGGGAAGGGCAGCCCCAGCATTTT | CASSVLDREGQPQHF
NA | TRBJ2-3 | 14 | NA | TRBV27 | TGTGCCAGCAGTACCGACAGTAGCACAGATACGCAGTATTTT | CASSTDSSTDTQYF
NA | TRBJ1-2 | 12 | NA | TRBV6-5 | TGTGCCAGCAGTTACGGGAGGAACGGCTACACCTTC | CASSYGRNGYTF
once | TRBJ2-1 | 15 | TRBD2 | TRBV6-5 | TGTGCCAGCAGTTCCCCTCGGGGCGGGAGGCCCCACCAGTTCTTC | CASSSPRGGRPHQFF
NA | TRBJ1-2 | 13 | NA | TRBV27 | TGTGCCAGCAGTTGGACCCGGGGGCAGGTCTACACCTTC | CASSWTRGQVYTF
NA | TRBJ1-4 | 17 | NA | TRBV19 | TGTGCCAGTAGTATAGGGACCTCCCGATCGGCTAATGAAAAACTGTTTTTT | CASSIGTSRSANEKLFF
NA | TRBJ2-7 | 10 | NA | TRBV7-3 | TGTGCTTCGTGGGCCTACGAGCAGTACTTC | CASWAYEQYF
few | TRBJ1-1 | 17 | NA | TRBV7-9 | TGTGCCACCCATACGCCAGCACGGGCAGGGCCAGAGGCTGAAGCTTTCTTT | CATHTPARAGPEAEAFF
NA | TRBJ1-2 | 13 | TRBD1 | TRBV12-5 | TGTGCTAGTGGTCAAGGACAGGGACATGGCTACACCTTC | CASGQGQGHGYTF
NA | TRBJ2-7 | 15 | TRBD1 | TRBV5-6 | TGTGCCAGCAGCACGACAGGGGGCTTTACGTACGAGCAGTACTTC | CASSTTGGFTYEQYF
NA | TRBJ2-3 | 17 | TRBD2 | TRBV25-1 | TGTGCCAGCAGTGTACCCACTAGCGGGGGGCGCACAGATACGCAGTATTTT | CASSVPTSGGRTDTQYF